This entry is about one T cell receptor (beta chain). This CDR3 comprises 13 residues. CDR1 is SGHDN and CDR2 is FVKESK in the germline V gene. The V end was cut by 4 bases, the J end by 7 bases, with 8 bases between. Per the study methods: Using reference gene primer amplification, nucleated cell counts were estimated. Libraries were prepared by immunoSEQ multiplex PCR; TCRdb keeps only in-frame clonotypes and omits some of them. For V, J and clone size, that table is used; D and trimming come from the DNA. This table holds over 45,000 clones, approximately 91% found once. These data are taken from a study of blood T cell repertoires in COVID-19. Study-level information: Spain, Italy and the United States supplied samples that represented acute and convalescent COVID-19. Sample material is recorded as cDNA or gDNA derived from T cells, B-cell-depleted T cells, or PBMCs.

Sequencing was performed on peripheral blood. V gene TRBV14 combines with J gene TRBJ1-6; D is ambiguous. The TCR was taken from a man between 45 and 60 years old with acute or convalescent COVID-19. The CDR3 region has the DNA TGTGCCAGCAGCCTCTCGGGGAATTCACCCCTCCACTTT. Translation: CASSLSGNSPLHF.